This TCR beta chain was profiled in a study of T cell responses to AZD1222 COVID-19 vaccine. General observations from the study: Most donors were white British and more were female, and clonal diversity was possibly underestimated.

Turning to this clone: Its target is not known.

Trimming took 4 bases from V and 5 from J, leaving 15 bases between them. Germline V lookup: CDR1 KGHSH, CDR2 LQKENI. The CDR3 length is 15 residues. The repertoire was sequenced with immunoSEQ multiplex PCR; TCRdb's copy has only in-frame clones and lacks some. This sample has about 140,000 clones; about 91% occur once, and the top ten carry roughly 3.5%. J is TRBJ1-5 and V is TRBV18, with a weak D call TRBD1 (6 bases). This clonotype was obtained from an adult who received the AZD1222 COVID-19 vaccine. This material consisted of peripheral blood, taken 28 days after the second AZD1222 dose. CDR3 bases: TGTGCCAGCTCACTCCGGCAGGGGACCTATCAGCCCCAGCATTTT. Its protein is CASSLRQGTYQPQHF. The full variable domain, completed using reference TRBV18 and TRBJ1-5, is NAGVMQNPRHLVRRRGQEARLRCSPMKGHSHVYWYRQLPEEGLKFMVYLQKENIIDESGMPKERFSAEFPKEGPSILRIQQVVRGDSAAYFCASSLRQGTYQPQHFGDGTRLSIL.